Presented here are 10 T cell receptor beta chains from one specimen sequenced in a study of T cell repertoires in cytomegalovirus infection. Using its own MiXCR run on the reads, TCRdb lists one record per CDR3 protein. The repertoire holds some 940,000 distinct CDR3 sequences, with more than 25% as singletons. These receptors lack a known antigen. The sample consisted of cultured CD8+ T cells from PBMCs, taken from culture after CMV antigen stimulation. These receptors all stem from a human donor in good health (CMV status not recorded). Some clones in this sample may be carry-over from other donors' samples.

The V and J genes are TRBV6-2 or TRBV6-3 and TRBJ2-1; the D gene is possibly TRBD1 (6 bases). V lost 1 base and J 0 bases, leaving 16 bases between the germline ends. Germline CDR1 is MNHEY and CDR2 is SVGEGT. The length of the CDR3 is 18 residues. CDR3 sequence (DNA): TGTGCCAGCAGTTACTACGGCTCGGGACACCGCTCCTACAATGAGCAGTTCTTC. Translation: CASSYYGSGHRSYNEQFF.

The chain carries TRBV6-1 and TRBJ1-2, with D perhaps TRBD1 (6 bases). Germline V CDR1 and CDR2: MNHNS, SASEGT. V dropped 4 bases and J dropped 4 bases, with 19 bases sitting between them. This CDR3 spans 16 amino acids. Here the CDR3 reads CASSGPNRVWGYGYTF. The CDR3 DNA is TGTGCCAGCAGTGGGCCGAACAGGGTATGGGGCTATGGCTACACCTTC.

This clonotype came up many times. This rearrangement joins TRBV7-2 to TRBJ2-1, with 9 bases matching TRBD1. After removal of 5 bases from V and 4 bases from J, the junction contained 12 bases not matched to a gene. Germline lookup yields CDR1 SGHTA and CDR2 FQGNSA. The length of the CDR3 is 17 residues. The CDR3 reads CASSQRTGTGPYNEQFF. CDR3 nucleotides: TGTGCCAGCAGCCAGAGGACCGGGACAGGGCCATACAATGAGCAGTTCTTC.

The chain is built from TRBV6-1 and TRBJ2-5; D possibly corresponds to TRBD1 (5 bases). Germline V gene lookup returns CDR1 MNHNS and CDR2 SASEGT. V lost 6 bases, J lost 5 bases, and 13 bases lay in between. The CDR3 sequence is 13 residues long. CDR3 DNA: TGTGCCAGCAGAGCAAGGGGTGGCGAGACCCAGTACTTC. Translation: CASRARGGETQYF.

CDR3: CASSVGQGDMNTEAFF. As DNA, the CDR3 is TGTGCCAGTAGTGTGGGACAGGGGGACATGAACACTGAAGCTTTCTTT. The rearrangement joins TRBV19 to TRBJ1-1; 11 bases line up with TRBD1. With 5 bases clipped from V and 0 bases from J, the junction kept 5 bases outside the gene matches. The germline gives CDR1 LNHDA, CDR2 SQIVND (reference sequence). CDR3 size: 16 residues.

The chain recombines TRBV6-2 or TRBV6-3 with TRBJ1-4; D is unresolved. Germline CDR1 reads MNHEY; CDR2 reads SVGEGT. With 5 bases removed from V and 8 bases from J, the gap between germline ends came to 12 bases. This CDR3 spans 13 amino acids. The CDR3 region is CASSPPDEEKLFF. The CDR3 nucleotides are TGTGCCAGCAGTCCCCCCGACGAGGAAAAACTGTTTTTT.

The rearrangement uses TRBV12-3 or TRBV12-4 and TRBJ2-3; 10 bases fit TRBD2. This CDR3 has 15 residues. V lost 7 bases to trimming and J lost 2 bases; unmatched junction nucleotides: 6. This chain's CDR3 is CASTTSGEYTDTQYF. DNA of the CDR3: TGTGCCAGCACAACTAGCGGGGAGTACACAGATACGCAGTATTTT.

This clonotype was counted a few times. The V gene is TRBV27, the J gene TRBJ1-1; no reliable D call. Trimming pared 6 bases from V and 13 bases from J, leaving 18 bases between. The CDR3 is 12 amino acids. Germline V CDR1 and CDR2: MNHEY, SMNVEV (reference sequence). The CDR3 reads CASSPSAQTYFF. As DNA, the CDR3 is TGTGCCAGCAGCCCCTCAGCCCAGACATATTTCTTT.

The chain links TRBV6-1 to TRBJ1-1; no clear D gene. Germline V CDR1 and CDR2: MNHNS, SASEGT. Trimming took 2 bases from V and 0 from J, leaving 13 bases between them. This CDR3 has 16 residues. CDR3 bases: TGTGCCAGCAGTGAAAAAACTTCCGGGGTGAACACTGAAGCTTTCTTT. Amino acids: CASSEKTSGVNTEAFF.

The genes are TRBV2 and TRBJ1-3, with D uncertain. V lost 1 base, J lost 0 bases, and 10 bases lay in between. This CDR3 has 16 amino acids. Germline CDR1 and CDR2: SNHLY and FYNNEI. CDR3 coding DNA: TGTGCCAGCAGTGAAGAAATGGGCAGCTCTGGAAACACCATATATTTT. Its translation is CASSEEMGSSGNTIYF.